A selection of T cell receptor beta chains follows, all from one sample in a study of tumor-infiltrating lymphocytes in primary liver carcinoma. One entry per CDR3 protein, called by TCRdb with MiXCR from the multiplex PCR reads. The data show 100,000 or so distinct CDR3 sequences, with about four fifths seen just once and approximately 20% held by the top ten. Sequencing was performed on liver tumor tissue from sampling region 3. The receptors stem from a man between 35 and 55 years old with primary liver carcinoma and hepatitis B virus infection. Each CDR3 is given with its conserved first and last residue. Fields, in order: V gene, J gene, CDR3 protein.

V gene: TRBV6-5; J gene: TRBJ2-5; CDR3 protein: CTSSHPGGGSKETQYF
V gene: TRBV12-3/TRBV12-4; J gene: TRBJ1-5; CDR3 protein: CAGSLGGRYSNQPQHF
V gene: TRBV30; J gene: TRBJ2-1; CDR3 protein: CACAEYNEQFF
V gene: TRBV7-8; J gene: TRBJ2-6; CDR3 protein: CASSLDGSGAGANVLTF
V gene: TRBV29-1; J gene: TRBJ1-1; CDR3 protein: CSGTTPNTEAFF
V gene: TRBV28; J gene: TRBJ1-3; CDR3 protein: CASIGTAGYTIYF
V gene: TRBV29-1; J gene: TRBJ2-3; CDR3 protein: CSTRGGGSSDTQYF
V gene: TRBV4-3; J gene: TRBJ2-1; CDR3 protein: CANSQDPYSEYSEQFF
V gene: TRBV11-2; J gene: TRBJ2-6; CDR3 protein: CASSMGGDRGITLTGANVLTF
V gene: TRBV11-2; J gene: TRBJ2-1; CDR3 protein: CASSLRINNLPFF